This T cell receptor (beta chain) was identified in a study of T-cell reconstitution after alpha-beta-depleted transplantation in children. Losses at the gene ends were 9 bases for V and 2 bases for J; bases not matched to a gene: 2. This CDR3 is built from 13 residues. Germline V gives CDR1 LGHNA, CDR2 YNFKEQ. Construction of the TCRbeta library involved unique molecular identifiers. TCRdb reprocessed the PCR reads with MiXCR, giving one entry per CDR3 protein. The sample lists approximately 200,000 distinct CDR3 sequences, less than 15% seen once, with approximately 13% in the top ten. The chain uses TRBV4-2 and TRBJ2-2; 8 nucleotides match TRBD1. The receptor comes from a human donor who donated a stem cell graft to a child with acute lymphoblastic leukemia. This specimen consisted of PBMCs from the stem cell graft donor, obtained from the stem cell graft. CDR3 bases: TGTGCCAGGGGGACAGGAAACACCGGGGAGCTGTTTTTT. Translation: CARGTGNTGELFF.